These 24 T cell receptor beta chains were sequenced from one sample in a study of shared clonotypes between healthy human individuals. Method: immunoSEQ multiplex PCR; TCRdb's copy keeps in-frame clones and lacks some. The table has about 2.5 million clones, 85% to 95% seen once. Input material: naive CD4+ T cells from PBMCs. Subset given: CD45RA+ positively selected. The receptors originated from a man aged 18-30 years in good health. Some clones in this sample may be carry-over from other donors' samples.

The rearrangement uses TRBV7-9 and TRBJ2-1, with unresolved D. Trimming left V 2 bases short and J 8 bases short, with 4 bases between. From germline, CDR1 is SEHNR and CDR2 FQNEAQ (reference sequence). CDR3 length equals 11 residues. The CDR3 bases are TGTGCCAGCAGCTTATCCCATGAGCAGTTCTTC. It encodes CASSLSHEQFF.

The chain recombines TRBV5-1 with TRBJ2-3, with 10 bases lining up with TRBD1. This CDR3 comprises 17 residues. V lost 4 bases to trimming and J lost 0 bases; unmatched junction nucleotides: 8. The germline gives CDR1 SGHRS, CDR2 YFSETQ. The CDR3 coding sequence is TGCGCCAGCAGCCTGGGACAGGGGACCCACAGCACAGATACGCAGTATTTT. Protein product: CASSLGQGTHSTDTQYF.

The CDR3, as DNA: TGTGCCAGCAGCGTAGTAATAGCGGGAGATGTCGGGGAGCTGTTTTTT. It specifies CASSVVIAGDVGELFF. The V call is TRBV9, the J call TRBJ2-2; 9 bases are shared with TRBD2. CDR3 length equals 16 residues. In germline, CDR1 is SGDLS, CDR2 YYNGEE. The J segment lost 7 bases and the V segment lost 0 bases, leaving 7 bases of the junction unmatched.

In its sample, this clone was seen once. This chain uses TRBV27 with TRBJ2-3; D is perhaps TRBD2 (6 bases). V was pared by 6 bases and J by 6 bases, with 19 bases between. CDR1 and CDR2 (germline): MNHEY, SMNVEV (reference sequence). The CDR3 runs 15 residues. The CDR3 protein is CASRDLGGALDTQYF. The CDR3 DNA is TGTGCCAGCAGGGATTTAGGCGGGGCCCTGGATACGCAGTATTTT.

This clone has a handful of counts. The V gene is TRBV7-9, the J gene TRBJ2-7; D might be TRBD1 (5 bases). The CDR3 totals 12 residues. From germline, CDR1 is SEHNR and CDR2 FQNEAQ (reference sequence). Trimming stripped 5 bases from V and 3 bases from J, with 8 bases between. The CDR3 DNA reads TGTGCCAGCAGCACCCAGGGCTACGAGCAGTACTTC. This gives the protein CASSTQGYEQYF.

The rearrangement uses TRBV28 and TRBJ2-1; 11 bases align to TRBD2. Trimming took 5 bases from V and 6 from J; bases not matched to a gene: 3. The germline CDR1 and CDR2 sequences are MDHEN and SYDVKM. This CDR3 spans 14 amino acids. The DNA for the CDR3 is TGTGCCAGCAGTCATAGCGGGAGGGCCAATGAGCAGTTCTTC. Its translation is CASSHSGRANEQFF. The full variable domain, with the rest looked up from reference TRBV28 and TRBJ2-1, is DVKVTQSSRYLVKRTGEKVFLECVQDMDHENMFWYRQDPGLGLRLIYFSYDVKMKEKGDIPEGYSVSREKKERFSLILESASTNQTSMYLCASSHSGRANEQFFGPGTRLTVL.

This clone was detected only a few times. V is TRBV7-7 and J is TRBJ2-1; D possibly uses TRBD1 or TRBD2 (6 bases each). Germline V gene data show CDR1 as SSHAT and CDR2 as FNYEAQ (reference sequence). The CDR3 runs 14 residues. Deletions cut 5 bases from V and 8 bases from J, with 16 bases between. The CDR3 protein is CASSPRRGSDEQFF. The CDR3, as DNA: TGTGCCAGCAGCCCAAGGAGGGGGTCGGATGAGCAGTTCTTC.

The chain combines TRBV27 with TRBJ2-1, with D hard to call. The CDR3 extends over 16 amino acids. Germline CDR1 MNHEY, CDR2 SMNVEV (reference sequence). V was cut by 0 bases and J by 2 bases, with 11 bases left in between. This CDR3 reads CASSLSSAAPYNEQFF. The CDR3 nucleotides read TGTGCCAGCAGTTTATCGTCAGCTGCTCCCTACAATGAGCAGTTCTTC.

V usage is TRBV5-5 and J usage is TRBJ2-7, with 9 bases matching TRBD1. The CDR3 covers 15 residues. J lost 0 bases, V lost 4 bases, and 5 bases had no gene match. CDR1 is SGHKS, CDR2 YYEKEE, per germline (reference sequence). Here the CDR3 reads CASSHGQGNSYEQYF. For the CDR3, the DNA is TGTGCCAGCAGCCACGGACAGGGGAACTCCTACGAGCAGTACTTC.

In DNA form, the CDR3 reads TGCGCCAGCAGACCGGGACAGGGGGCGGGTAATGAAAAACTGTTTTTT. Its protein product is CASRPGQGAGNEKLFF. V usage is TRBV5-1 and J usage is TRBJ1-4; 12 nucleotides match TRBD1. Germline values: CDR1 SGHRS, CDR2 YFSETQ. The V gene end was trimmed by 5 bases and the J gene end by 4 bases; junction bases not matched to a gene: 6. CDR3 length: 16 residues.

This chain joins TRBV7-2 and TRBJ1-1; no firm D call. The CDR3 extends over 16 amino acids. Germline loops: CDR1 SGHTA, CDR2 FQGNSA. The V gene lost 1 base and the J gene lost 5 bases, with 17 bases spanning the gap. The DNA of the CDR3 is TGTGCCAGCAGCTTAGACCCCGGGAGGGTGGAAACTGAAGCTTTCTTT. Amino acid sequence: CASSLDPGRVETEAFF.

This CDR3 reads CASSPGRDTQYF. In nucleotides, the CDR3 is TGTGCCAGCAGCCCAGGAAGGGATACGCAGTATTTT. The gene calls are TRBV9 and TRBJ2-3; no reliable D call. The germline CDR1 and CDR2 sequences are SGDLS and YYNGEE. There are 12 residues in the CDR3. V was pared by 4 bases and J by 6 bases, with 9 bases between.

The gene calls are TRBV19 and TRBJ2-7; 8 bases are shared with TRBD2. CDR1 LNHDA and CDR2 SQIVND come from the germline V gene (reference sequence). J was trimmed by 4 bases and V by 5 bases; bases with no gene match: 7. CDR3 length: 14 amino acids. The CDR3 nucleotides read TGTGCCAGTAGTCCCCTCGGGGGGGGATACGAGCAGTACTTC. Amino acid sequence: CASSPLGGGYEQYF.

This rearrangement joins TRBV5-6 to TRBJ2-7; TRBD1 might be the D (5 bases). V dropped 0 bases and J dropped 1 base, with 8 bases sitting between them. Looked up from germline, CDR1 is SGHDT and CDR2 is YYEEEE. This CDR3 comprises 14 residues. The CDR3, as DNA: TGTGCCAGCAGCTTGGGGACACCTTCCTACGAGCAGTACTTC. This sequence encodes CASSLGTPSYEQYF.

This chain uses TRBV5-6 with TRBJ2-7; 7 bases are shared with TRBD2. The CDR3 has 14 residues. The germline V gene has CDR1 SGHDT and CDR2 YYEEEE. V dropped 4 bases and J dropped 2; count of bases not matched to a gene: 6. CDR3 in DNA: TGTGCCAGCAGCGCGACTAGCAGTCCCTACGAGCAGTACTTC. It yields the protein CASSATSSPYEQYF.

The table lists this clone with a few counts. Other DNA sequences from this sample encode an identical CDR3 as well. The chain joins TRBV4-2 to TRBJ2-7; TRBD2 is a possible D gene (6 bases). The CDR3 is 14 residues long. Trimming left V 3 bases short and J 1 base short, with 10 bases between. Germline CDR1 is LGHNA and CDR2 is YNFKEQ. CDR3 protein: CASSQGSGSYEQYF. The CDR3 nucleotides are TGTGCCAGCAGCCAGGGTAGCGGATCCTACGAGCAGTACTTC.

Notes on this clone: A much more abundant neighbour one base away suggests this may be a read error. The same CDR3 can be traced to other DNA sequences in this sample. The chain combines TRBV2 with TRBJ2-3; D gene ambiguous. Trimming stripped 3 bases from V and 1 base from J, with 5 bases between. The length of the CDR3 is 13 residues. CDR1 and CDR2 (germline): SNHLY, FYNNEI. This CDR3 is CASSEWGTDTQYF. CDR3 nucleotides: TGTGCCAGCAGTGAGTGGGGCACAGATACGCAGTATTTT.

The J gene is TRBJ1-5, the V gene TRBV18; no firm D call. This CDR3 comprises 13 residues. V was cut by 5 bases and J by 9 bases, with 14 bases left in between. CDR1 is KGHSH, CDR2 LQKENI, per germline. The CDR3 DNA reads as TGTGCCAGCTCAGGCAGGCCACGGGGGCCCCAGCATTTT. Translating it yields CASSGRPRGPQHF.

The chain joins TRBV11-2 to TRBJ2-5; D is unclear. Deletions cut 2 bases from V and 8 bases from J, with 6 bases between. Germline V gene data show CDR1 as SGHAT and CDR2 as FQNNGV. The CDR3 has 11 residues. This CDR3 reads CASSLTFTQYF. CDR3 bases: TGTGCCAGCAGCTTAACATTTACCCAGTACTTC.

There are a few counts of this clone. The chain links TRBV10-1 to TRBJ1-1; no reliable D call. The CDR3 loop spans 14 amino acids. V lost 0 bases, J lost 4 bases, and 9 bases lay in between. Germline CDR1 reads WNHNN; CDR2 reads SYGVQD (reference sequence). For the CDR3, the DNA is TGCGCCAGCAGTGAGTCGGGCGGGTCCACTGAAGCTTTCTTT. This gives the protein CASSESGGSTEAFF.

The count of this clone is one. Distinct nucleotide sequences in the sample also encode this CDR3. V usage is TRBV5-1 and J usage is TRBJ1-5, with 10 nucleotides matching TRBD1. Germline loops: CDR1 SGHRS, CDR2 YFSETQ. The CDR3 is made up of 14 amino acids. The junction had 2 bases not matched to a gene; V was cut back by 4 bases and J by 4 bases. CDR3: CASSRTGGNQPQHF. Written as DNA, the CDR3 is TGCGCCAGCAGCCGGACAGGGGGAAATCAGCCCCAGCATTTT.

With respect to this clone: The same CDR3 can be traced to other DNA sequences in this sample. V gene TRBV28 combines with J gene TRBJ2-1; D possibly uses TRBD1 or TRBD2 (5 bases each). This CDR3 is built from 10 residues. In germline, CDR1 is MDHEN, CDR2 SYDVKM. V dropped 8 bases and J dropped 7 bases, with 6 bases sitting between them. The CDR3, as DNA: TGTGCCAGCGGGGGTAATGAGCAGTTCTTC. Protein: CASGGNEQFF.

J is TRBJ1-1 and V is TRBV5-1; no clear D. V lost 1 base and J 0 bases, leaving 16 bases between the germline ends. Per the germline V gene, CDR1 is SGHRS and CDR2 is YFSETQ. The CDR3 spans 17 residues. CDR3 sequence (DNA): TGCGCCAGCAGCTTGCCGTCAATGGAGCCAATGAACACTGAAGCTTTCTTT. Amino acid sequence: CASSLPSMEPMNTEAFF.

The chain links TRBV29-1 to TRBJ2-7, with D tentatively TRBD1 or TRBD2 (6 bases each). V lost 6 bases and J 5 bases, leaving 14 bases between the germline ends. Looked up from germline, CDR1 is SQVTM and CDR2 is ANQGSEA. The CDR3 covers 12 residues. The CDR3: CSVDTGGNEQYF. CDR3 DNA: TGCAGCGTAGATACCGGGGGCAACGAGCAGTACTTC.